This T cell receptor (beta chain) emerged from a study of blood T cells in healthy people across ages. On the study more broadly: About one barcoded beta molecule per two T cells was the capture yield of template switching. Study findings and constraints: The study lacked donor CMV status, which possibly confounded expanded clonotype changes. Per million T cells, TCR beta diversity dropped roughly linearly as age increased.

Ranging in age from about 6 to 95, the donors were healthy Caucasian individuals from Russia. About this clonotype itself: No antigen is known for it.

Through a sample-barcoded 5' primer and a J-beta primer mix, a second PCR was run for roughly 6 to 11 cycles. One entry per CDR3 protein results from TCRdb running MiXCR on the 5' RACE reads. This table holds 1,500,000 or so distinct CDR3 sequences, almost 60% found once. Trimming took 4 bases from V and 2 from J; bases not matched to a gene: 3. This CDR3 spans 16 amino acids. Germline lookup yields CDR1 SEHNR and CDR2 FQNEAQ (reference sequence). This sequence was found in a man aged 18-30 years in good health. Specimen: blood. This sequence joins TRBV7-9 and TRBJ2-3; 13 nucleotides align to TRBD2. The CDR3: CASSSGLAGLTDTQYF. The CDR3 DNA sequence: TGTGCCAGCAGCTCGGGACTAGCGGGGCTCACAGATACGCAGTATTTT.